One sample yielded the 13 T cell receptor beta chains listed below, sequenced in a study of shared clonotypes between healthy human individuals. Sequenced by immunoSEQ multiplex PCR; TCRdb stores in-frame clones only, minus some. The sample holds some 500,000 clones; about 74% are singletons and the top ten take around 12%. The sample taken for sequencing was PBMCs. The source is a woman in her 40s in good health. Some clones in this sample may be carry-over from other donors' samples.

The chain is built from TRBV5-4 and TRBJ2-3, with 7 bases identical to TRBD2. The V and J ends lost 2 bases and 4 bases, in that order; junction bases with no gene match: 7. Germline-derived CDR1 and CDR2 are SGHNT and YYREEE (reference sequence). CDR3 length: 15 amino acids. In nucleotides, the CDR3 is TGTGCCAGCAGCTTTTGGGGGGGTTCTCCAGATACGCAGTATTTT. This codes for CASSFWGGSPDTQYF.

To note about this clone: Possible read error: a much larger clone is one base away. This chain uses TRBV28 with TRBJ2-1; 11 positions match TRBD2. The germline V gene encodes CDR1 MDHEN and CDR2 SYDVKM. This CDR3 comprises 15 residues. This CDR3 is CASNLSGRGYNEQLF. The DNA for the CDR3 is TGTGCCAGCAACCTTAGCGGGAGGGGGTACAATGAGCAGCTCTTC.

V gene TRBV4-1 combines with J gene TRBJ2-2; 8 positions match TRBD2. From germline, CDR1 is MGHRA and CDR2 YSYEKL. Trimming cost V 1 base and J 4 bases; bases outside gene matches: 5. This CDR3 has 16 amino acids. CDR3 coding DNA: TGCGCCAGCAGCCAAGTGGATAGCGGGGTCACCGGGGAGCTGTTTTTT. Translating gives CASSQVDSGVTGELFF.

The gene calls are TRBV2 and TRBJ2-1, with 11 bases fitting TRBD1. Germline V CDR1 and CDR2: SNHLY, FYNNEI. Trimming took 6 bases from V and 5 from J; bases not matched to a gene: 6. This CDR3 contains 15 residues. The CDR3 DNA sequence: TGTGCCAGCAGCAAGGACAGGGGGCGAGACAATGAGCAGTTCTTC. It yields the protein CASSKDRGRDNEQFF.

This rearrangement joins TRBV5-1 to TRBJ2-1; 11 bases match TRBD2. Looked up from germline, CDR1 is SGHRS and CDR2 is YFSETQ. CDR3 length: 14 amino acids. V was pared by 1 base and J by 8 bases, with 2 bases of the junction left unmatched. The CDR3 DNA follows: TGCGCCAGCAGCTTGACTAGCGGGAGCGATGAGCAGTTCTTC. It encodes CASSLTSGSDEQFF.

Concerning this clone: A single base is all that separates this from a far larger clone, so a read error is likely. The identical CDR3 is also encoded by other nucleotide sequences in the sample. The genes are TRBV7-3 and TRBJ2-2; 7 bases agree with TRBD1. V was pared by 5 bases and J by 2 bases, with 5 bases of the junction left unmatched. This CDR3 is built from 15 residues. CDR1 and CDR2 from the germline V gene are SGHTA and FQGTGA. DNA of the CDR3: TGTGCCAGCAGCCTAGGGGACAGAAACACCGGGGAGCTGTTTTTT. Translating it yields CASSLGDRNTGELFF.

The chain links TRBV11-2 to TRBJ1-2; 7 nucleotides line up with TRBD1. The CDR3 is 10 amino acids. V shed 11 bases and J 6 bases; nucleotides not matched to a gene: 3. Germline CDR1 and CDR2: SGHAT and FQNNGV. CDR3 DNA: TGTGCCTCTGGGACAGATGGCTACACCTTC. This sequence encodes CASGTDGYTF. Drawing the rest from reference TRBV11-2 and TRBJ1-2, the complete variable domain is EAGVAQSPRYKIIEKRQSVAFWCNPISGHATLYWYQQILGQGPKLLIQFQNNGVVDDSQLPKDRFSAERLKGVDSTLKIQPAKLEDSAVYLCASGTDGYTFGSGTRLTVV.

This clone has at least ten counts. This chain links TRBV6-1 with TRBJ2-1; tentative D call: TRBD1 (6 bases). This CDR3 contains 15 residues. Trimming shortened V by 6 bases and J by 7 bases, and 19 bases separated the two germline ends. Germline-derived CDR1 and CDR2 are MNHNS and SASEGT. The CDR3 DNA follows: TGTGCCAGCAGCCTGGAGGTGGGGGCTTTAAATGAGCAGTTCTTC. The encoded protein is CASSLEVGALNEQFF.

This chain links TRBV6-6 with TRBJ2-5, with a possible D match to TRBD2 (5 bases). The J call may be incorrect, as the DNA end agrees better with TRBJ2-7. Germline CDR1 reads MNHNY; CDR2 reads SVGAGI (reference sequence). The CDR3 runs 14 residues. CDR3 in DNA: TGTGCCAGCAGTTTTGGGCTAGAGGGCTACGAGCAGTACTTC. This codes for CASSFGLEGYEQYF.

V gene TRBV19 combines with J gene TRBJ2-7; D is possibly TRBD2 (6 bases). Germline CDR1 and CDR2: LNHDA and SQIVND (reference sequence). The V end lost 7 bases, the J end lost 2 bases, and 15 bases lay between the germline ends. The CDR3 spans 14 residues. CDR3 protein: CASTSPGRTYEQYF. The DNA for the CDR3 is TGTGCCAGTACCTCTCCCGGGAGAACCTACGAGCAGTACTTC.

This chain connects TRBV6-1 to TRBJ2-2; D gene ambiguous. Per the germline V gene, CDR1 is MNHNS and CDR2 is SASEGT. This CDR3 has 13 amino acids. Trimming pared 1 base from V and 5 bases from J, leaving 5 bases between. In nucleotides, the CDR3 is TGTGCCAGCAGTGAAGAGGGAACCGGGGAGCTGTTTTTT. Translating it yields CASSEEGTGELFF.

The chain links TRBV7-9 to TRBJ2-3; TRBD1 might be the D (5 bases). CDR3 length: 16 residues. Deletions cut 0 bases from V and 2 bases from J, with 12 bases between. Germline loops: CDR1 SEHNR, CDR2 FQNEAQ (reference sequence). The CDR3 here is CASSLARGGPTDTQYF. CDR3 nucleotides: TGTGCCAGCAGCTTAGCAAGGGGCGGACCCACAGATACGCAGTATTTT.

V usage is TRBV18 and J usage is TRBJ2-7, with TRBD1 matching over 10 bases. The length of the CDR3 is 15 residues. The germline V gene has CDR1 KGHSH and CDR2 LQKENI. After removal of 6 bases from V and 2 bases from J, the junction contained 7 bases not matched to a gene. The CDR3 coding sequence is TGTGCCAGCTCGCCGGACAGGGGGGCCCCCTACGAGCAGTACTTC. It is translated as CASSPDRGAPYEQYF. Together with reference TRBV18 and TRBJ2-7, the CDR3 gives the full variable domain: NAGVMQNPRHLVRRRGQEARLRCSPMKGHSHVYWYRQLPEEGLKFMVYLQKENIIDESGMPKERFSAEFPKEGPSILRIQQVVRGDSAAYFCASSPDRGAPYEQYFGPGTRLTVT.